The sequence of this T cell receptor (beta chain) was determined in a study of Graves' ophthalmopathy and Graves' hyperthyroidism. Study outcomes and limitations: Prediction of ophthalmopathy progression reached about 70% sensitivity and under 80% specificity.

TCR beta CDR3 regions were amplified from RNA transcripts. RT-PCR was first run with HTBI primers, then multiplex PCR in a second round. TCRdb recomputed calls from the multiplex PCR reads with MiXCR, one row per CDR3 protein. The data show over a million distinct CDR3 sequences, with about 35% seen just once and around 10% held by the top ten. This clonotype was seen repeatedly, ten times or more. Its cognate antigen is unknown. The CDR3 has 13 residues. V was cut by 3 bases and J by 2 bases, with 9 bases left in between. CDR1 and CDR2 from the germline V gene are SGHDT and YYEEEE. The V call is TRBV5-6, the J call TRBJ2-7; D is uncertain. The source is an adult man with Graves' hyperthyroidism. Sequenced: peripheral blood or thyroid tissue (not recorded which). CDR3 sequence: CASSYTATYEQYF. For the CDR3, the DNA is TGTGCCAGCAGCTACACTGCGACCTACGAGCAGTACTTC. Looking up the rest from reference TRBV5-6 and TRBJ2-7 gives the full variable domain: DAGVTQSPTHLIKTRGQQVTLRCSPKSGHDTVSWYQQALGQGPQFIFQYYEEEERQRGNFPDRFSGHQFPNYSSELNVNALLLGDSALYLCASSYTATYEQYFGPGTRLTVT.